The T cell receptor (beta chain) under discussion was sequenced for a study of control samples from healthy donors and cancer patients. The CDR3 consists of 13 residues. The V gene's germline CDR1 is SGHRS and CDR2 YFSETQ. Deletions cut 0 bases from V and 2 bases from J, with 5 bases between. Method: immunoSEQ multiplex PCR; TCRdb's copy keeps in-frame clones and lacks some. Of 60,000 to 80,000 clones in the sample, about 90% are singletons; the top ten hold over 3.5%. Material for sequencing was blood. This chain joins TRBV5-1 and TRBJ1-1; D gene unclear. The sequence was collected from a woman in her fifties or sixties in good health. For the CDR3, the DNA is TGCGCCAGCAGCTTGGCGGACAACACTGAAGCTTTCTTT. The encoded protein is CASSLADNTEAFF. Full variable domain (remainder filled in from reference TRBV5-1 and TRBJ1-1): KAGVTQTPRYLIKTRGQQVTLSCSPISGHRSVSWYQQTPGQGLQFLFEYFSETQRNKGNFPGRFSGRQFSNSRSEMNVSTLELGDSALYLCASSLADNTEAFFGQGTRLTVV.